The clone carrying this T cell receptor beta chain was observed at least ten times. Its target is not known. The CDR3 runs 13 residues. CDR1 and CDR2 from the germline V gene are MDHEN and SYDVKM. Trimming pared 11 bases from V and 5 bases from J, leaving 18 bases between. These data originate in a study of T cells in Graves' hyperthyroidism and ophthalmopathy. Overall study context: Pretreatment peripheral blood was obtained at initial diagnosis.

Study conclusions and caveats: Ophthalmopathy, as predicted by the model, came a median around 6 months after the prediction.

RNA transcripts served as the template for amplifying TCR beta CDR3 regions. First-round RT-PCR targeting the TCR CDR3 was performed with the HTBI primer set. TCRdb reprocessed the multiplex PCR reads with MiXCR, giving one entry per CDR3 protein. The sample holds 330,000 or so distinct CDR3 sequences, 15% to 20% seen once. The rearrangement links TRBV28 to TRBJ1-2; maybe TRBD1 (6 bases). This clonotype was sampled from a woman between 40 and 55 years old with Graves' ophthalmopathy. Sequencing was done on a sample of blood. The CDR3 is CAVEDSGYYGYTF. CDR3 DNA sequence: TGTGCCGTGGAGGACAGTGGATATTATGGCTACACCTTC.